These 5 T cell receptor beta chains were all obtained from the same sample, sequenced in a study of identical twins. TCRdb re-analysed the 5' RACE reads in MiXCR, keeping a single row per CDR3 protein. The sample gives about 690,000 distinct CDR3 sequences, 5.5% to 7.5% of which show up once; roughly 1.6% is in the top ten. Sequencing was carried out using naive T cells sorted from blood. The receptors were gathered from a young man in good health.

V gene TRBV2 combines with J gene TRBJ2-7; 13 nucleotides agree with TRBD2. Germline V gene sequence: CDR1 SNHLY, CDR2 FYNNEI. There are 16 residues in the CDR3. V shed 3 bases, J shed 5 bases, and the junction held 7 bases outside the gene matches. CDR3: CASSDWRGLAGNEQYF. In nucleotides, the CDR3 is TGTGCCAGCAGTGATTGGAGGGGACTAGCGGGAAACGAGCAGTACTTC.

V gene TRBV4-2 combines with J gene TRBJ2-3; D not certain. The germline gives CDR1 LGHNA, CDR2 YNFKEQ. The CDR3 length is 14 residues. V was shortened by 0 bases and J by 5 bases, with 9 bases between the two germline ends. CDR3 sequence: CASSQDGYEDTQYF. The DNA of the CDR3 is TGTGCCAGCAGCCAAGATGGGTATGAAGATACGCAGTATTTT.

This clonotype appeared many times. The J gene is TRBJ2-1, the V gene TRBV24-1; D unclear. V lost 6 bases and J lost 8, with 10 bases in between. Germline CDR1 reads KGHDR; CDR2 reads SFDVKD. The CDR3 runs to 12 residues. In DNA form, the CDR3 reads TGTGCCACCAGTTCCCGGTCGGATGAGCAGTTCTTC. Its protein is CATSSRSDEQFF.

The chain combines TRBV11-2 with TRBJ1-1; 8 bases fit TRBD1. There are 12 residues in the CDR3. Germline loops: CDR1 SGHAT, CDR2 FQNNGV. V lost 5 bases, J lost 10 bases, and 6 bases stayed unmatched. The CDR3 loop reads CASSHTGGGAFF. The CDR3 nucleotides read TGTGCCAGCAGCCATACAGGGGGGGGAGCTTTCTTT.

This chain links TRBV6-1 with TRBJ2-1; maybe TRBD2 (6 bases). Trimming took off 1 base at V and 1 base at J, with 17 bases between the two ends. The CDR3 is 18 amino acids. Germline loops: CDR1 MNHNS, CDR2 SASEGT. For the CDR3, the DNA is TGTGCCAGCAGTGAAGGGTTCATGGCCGGGGGTTCCTACAATGAGCAGTTCTTC. This encodes CASSEGFMAGGSYNEQFF.